Below, one T cell receptor (beta chain) is given with its context. Study processing details: Amplification with reference gene primers provided the estimates of nucleated cell counts. This table comes from immunoSEQ multiplex PCR, and its TCRdb copy is limited to in-frame clones, with some not included. V and J calls and clone size are copied from that table; D and trimming were computed from the DNA. Here the sample spans roughly 340,000 clones, approximately 89% being singletons. The data belong to a study of blood T cell repertoires in COVID-19. CDR3 length: 17 residues. V was clipped by 5 bases and J by 1 base; unmatched bases: 11. Germline V gene sequence: CDR1 SEHNR, CDR2 FQNEAQ (reference sequence).

The chain employs TRBV7-9 and TRBJ2-5; 9 bases are shared with TRBD1. The clonotype comes from a woman aged 18-29 years who had recovered from COVID-19. The material sequenced was peripheral blood. The CDR3 DNA sequence: TGTGCCAGCAGCAGGATGGGACAGGGCCCGATCCAAGAGACCCAGTACTTC. Protein: CASSRMGQGPIQETQYF.